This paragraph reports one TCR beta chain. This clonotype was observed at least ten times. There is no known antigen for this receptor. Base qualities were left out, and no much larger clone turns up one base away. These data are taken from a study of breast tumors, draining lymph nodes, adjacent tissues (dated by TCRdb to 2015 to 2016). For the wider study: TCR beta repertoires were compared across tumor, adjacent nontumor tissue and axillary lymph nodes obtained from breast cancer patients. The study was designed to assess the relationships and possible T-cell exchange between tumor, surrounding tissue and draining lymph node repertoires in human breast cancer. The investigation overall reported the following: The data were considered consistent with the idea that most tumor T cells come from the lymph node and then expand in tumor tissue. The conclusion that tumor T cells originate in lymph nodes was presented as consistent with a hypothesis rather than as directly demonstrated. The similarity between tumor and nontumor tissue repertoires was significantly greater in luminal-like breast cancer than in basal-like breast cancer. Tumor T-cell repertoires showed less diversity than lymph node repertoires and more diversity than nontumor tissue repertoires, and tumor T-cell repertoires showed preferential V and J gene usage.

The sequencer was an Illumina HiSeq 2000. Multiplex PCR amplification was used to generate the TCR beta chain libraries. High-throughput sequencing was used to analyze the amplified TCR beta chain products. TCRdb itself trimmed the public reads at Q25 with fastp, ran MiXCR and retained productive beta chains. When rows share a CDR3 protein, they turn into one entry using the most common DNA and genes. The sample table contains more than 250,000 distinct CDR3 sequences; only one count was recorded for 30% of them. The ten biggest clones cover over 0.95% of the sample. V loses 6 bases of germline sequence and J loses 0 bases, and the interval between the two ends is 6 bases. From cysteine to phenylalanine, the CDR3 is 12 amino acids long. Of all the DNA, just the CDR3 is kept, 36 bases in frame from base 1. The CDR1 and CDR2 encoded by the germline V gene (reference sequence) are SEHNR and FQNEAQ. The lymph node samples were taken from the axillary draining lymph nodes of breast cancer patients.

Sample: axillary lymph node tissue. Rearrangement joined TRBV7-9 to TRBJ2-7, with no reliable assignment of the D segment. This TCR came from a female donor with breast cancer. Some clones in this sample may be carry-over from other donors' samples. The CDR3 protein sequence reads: CASSSSSYEQYF. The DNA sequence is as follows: TGTGCCAGCAGTTCTAGCTCCTACGAGCAGTACTTC.